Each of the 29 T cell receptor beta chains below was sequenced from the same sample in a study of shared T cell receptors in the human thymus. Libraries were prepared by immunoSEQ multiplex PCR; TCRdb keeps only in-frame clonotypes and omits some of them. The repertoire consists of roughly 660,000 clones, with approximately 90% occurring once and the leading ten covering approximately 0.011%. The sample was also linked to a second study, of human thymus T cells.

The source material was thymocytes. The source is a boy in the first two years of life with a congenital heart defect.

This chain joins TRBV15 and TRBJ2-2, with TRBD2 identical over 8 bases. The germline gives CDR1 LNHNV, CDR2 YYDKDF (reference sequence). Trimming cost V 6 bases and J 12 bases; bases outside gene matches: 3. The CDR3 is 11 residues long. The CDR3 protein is CATRREGKLFF. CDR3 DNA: TGTGCCACCAGACGGGAGGGGAAGCTGTTTTTT.

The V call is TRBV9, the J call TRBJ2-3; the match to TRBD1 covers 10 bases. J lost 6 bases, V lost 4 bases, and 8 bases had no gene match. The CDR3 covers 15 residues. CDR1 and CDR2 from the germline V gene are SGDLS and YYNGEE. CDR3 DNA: TGTGCCAGCAGCCCCCGACAGGGGGCAAAGGATACGCAGTATTTT. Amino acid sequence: CASSPRQGAKDTQYF.

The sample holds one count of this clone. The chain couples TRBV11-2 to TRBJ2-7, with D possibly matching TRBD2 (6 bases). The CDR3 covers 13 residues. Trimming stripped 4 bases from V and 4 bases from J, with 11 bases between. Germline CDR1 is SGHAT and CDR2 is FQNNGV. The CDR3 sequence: CASSSPLAYEQYF. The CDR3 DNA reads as TGTGCCAGCAGCTCCCCCCTAGCGTACGAGCAGTACTTC.

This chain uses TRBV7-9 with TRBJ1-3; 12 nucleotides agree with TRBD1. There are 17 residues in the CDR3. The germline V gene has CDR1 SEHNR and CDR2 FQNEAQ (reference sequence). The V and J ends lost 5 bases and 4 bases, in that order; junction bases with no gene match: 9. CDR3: CASSPGTGGATGNTIYF. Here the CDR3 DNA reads TGTGCCAGCAGCCCTGGGACAGGGGGCGCAACGGGAAACACCATATATTTT.

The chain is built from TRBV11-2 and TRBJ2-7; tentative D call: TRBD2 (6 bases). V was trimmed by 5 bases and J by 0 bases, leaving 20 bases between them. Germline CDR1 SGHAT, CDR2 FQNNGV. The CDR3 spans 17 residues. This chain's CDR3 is CASSQRPGSGSSYEQYF. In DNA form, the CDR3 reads TGTGCCAGCAGCCAGCGACCAGGTAGCGGCAGCTCCTACGAGCAGTACTTC.

Here the CDR3 DNA reads TGTGCCAGCAGCCACCGGGACAGGGAACCCCAAGAGACCCAGTACTTC. It is translated as CASSHRDREPQETQYF. The genes are TRBV7-9 and TRBJ2-5; 9 nucleotides line up with TRBD1. Per the germline V gene, CDR1 is SEHNR and CDR2 is FQNEAQ (reference sequence). V gave up 5 bases and J gave up 1 base; unmatched junction bases: 8. The CDR3 is 16 residues long.

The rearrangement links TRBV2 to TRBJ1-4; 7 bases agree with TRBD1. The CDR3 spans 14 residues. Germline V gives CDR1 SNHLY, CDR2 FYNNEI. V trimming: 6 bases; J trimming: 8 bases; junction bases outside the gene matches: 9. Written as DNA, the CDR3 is TGTGCCAGCAGAAAGACAGGGAGGAGGGAAAAACTGTTTTTT. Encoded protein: CASRKTGRREKLFF.

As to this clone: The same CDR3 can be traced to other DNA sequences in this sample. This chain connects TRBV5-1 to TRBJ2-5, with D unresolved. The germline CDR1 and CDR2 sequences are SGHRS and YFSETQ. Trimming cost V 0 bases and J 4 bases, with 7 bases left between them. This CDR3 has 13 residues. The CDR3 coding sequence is TGCGCCAGCAGCTTGGGGTCGGGAGAGACCCAGTACTTC. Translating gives CASSLGSGETQYF.

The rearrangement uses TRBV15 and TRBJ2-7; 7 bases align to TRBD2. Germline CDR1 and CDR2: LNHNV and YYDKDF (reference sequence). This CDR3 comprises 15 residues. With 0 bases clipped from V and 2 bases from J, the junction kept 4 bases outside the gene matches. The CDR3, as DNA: TGTGCCACCAGCAGAGATCCCGGACTAGCCTACGAGCAGTACTTC. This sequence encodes CATSRDPGLAYEQYF. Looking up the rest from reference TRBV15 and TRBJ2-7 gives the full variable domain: DAMVIQNPRYQVTQFGKPVTLSCSQTLNHNVMYWYQQKSSQAPKLLFHYYDKDFNNEADTPDNFQSRRPNTSFCFLDIRSPGLGDTAMYLCATSRDPGLAYEQYFGPGTRLTVT.

Written as DNA, the CDR3 is TGTGCCAGAGAGGGTAAGGACTACGAGCAGTACTTC. It is translated as CAREGKDYEQYF. The chain couples TRBV2 to TRBJ2-7; D may be TRBD2 (5 bases). Trimming pared 9 bases from V and 3 bases from J, leaving 12 bases between. The germline V gene has CDR1 SNHLY and CDR2 FYNNEI. The CDR3 runs to 12 residues.

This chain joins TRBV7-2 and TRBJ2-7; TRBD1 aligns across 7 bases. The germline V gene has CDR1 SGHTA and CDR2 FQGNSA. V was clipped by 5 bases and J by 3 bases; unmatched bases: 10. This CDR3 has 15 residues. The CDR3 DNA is TGTGCCAGCAGCGAGAACCCGAACAGGGGCTACGAGCAGTACTTC. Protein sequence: CASSENPNRGYEQYF.

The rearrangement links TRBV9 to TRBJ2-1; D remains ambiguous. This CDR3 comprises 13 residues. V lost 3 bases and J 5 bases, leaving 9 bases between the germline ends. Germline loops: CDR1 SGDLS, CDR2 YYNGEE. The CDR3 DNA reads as TGTGCCAGCAGCGGGAGCTCGGACAATGAGCAGTTCTTC. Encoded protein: CASSGSSDNEQFF. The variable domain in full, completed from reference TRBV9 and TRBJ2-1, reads DSGVTQTPKHLITATGQRVTLRCSPRSGDLSVYWYQQSLDQGLQFLIQYYNGEERAKGNILERFSAQQFPDLHSELNLSSLELGDSALYFCASSGSSDNEQFFGPGTRLTVL.

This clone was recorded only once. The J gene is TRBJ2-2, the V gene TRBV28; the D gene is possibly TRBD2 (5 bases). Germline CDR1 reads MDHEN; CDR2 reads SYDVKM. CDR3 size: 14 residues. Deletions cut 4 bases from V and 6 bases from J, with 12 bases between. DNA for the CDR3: TGTGCCAGCAGTTCCCCGGACTTACCCGGGGAGCTGTTTTTT. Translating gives CASSSPDLPGELFF. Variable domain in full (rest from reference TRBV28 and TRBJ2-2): DVKVTQSSRYLVKRTGEKVFLECVQDMDHENMFWYRQDPGLGLRLIYFSYDVKMKEKGDIPEGYSVSREKKERFSLILESASTNQTSMYLCASSSPDLPGELFFGEGSRLTVL.

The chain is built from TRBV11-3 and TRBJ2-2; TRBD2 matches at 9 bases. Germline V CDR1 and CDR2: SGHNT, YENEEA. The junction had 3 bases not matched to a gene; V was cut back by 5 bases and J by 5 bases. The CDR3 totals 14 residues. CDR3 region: CASSGLAGTGELFF. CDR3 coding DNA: TGTGCCAGCAGCGGGCTAGCGGGGACCGGGGAGCTGTTTTTT. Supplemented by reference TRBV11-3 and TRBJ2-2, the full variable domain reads EAGVVQSPRYKIIEKKQPVAFWCNPISGHNTLYWYLQNLGQGPELLIRYENEEAVDDSQLPKDRFSAERLKGVDSTLKIQPAELGDSAVYLCASSGLAGTGELFFGEGSRLTVL.

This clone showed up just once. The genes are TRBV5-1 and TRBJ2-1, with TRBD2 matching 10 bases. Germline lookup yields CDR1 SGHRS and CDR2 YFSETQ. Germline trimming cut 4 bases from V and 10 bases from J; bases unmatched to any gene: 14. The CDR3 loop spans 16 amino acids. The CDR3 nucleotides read TGCGCCAGCAGCGGGACTAGCGTATCGAAGGGGGAGGAGCAGTTCTTC. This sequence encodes CASSGTSVSKGEEQFF.

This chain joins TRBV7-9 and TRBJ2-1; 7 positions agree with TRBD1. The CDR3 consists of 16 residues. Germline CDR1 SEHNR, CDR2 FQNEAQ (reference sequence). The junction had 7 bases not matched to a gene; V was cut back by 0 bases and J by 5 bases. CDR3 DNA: TGTGCCAGCAGCTTAGCCGGGACAGAGACGAACAATGAGCAGTTCTTC. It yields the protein CASSLAGTETNNEQFF. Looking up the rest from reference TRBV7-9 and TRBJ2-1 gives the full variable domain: DTGVSQNPRHKITKRGQNVTFRCDPISEHNRLYWYRQTLGQGPEFLTYFQNEAQLEKSRLLSDRFSAERPKGSFSTLEIQRTEQGDSAMYLCASSLAGTETNNEQFFGPGTRLTVL.

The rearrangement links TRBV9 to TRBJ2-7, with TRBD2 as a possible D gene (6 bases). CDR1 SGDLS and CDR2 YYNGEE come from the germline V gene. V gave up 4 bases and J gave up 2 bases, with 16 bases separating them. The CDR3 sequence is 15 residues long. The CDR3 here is CASSTIAAPTYEQYF. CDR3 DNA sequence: TGTGCCAGCAGCACGATAGCGGCCCCGACCTACGAGCAGTACTTC.

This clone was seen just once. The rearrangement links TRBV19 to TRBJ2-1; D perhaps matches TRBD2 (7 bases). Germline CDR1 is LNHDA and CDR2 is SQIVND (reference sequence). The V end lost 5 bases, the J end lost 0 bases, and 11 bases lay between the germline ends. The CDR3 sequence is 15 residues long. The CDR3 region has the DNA TGTGCCAGTAGTGCGGGGGCGAGCTCCTACAATGAGCAGTTCTTC. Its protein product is CASSAGASSYNEQFF.

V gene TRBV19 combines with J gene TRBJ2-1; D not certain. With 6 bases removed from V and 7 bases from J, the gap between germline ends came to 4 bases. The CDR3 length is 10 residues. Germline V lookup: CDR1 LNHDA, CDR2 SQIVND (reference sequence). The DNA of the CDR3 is TGTGCCAGTAGCGGGAATGAGCAGTTCTTC. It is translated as CASSGNEQFF.

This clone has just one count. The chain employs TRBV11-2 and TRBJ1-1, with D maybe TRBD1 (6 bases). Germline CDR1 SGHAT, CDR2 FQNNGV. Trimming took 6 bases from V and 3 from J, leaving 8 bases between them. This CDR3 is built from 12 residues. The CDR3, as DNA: TGTGCCAGCAGGGGGGCCTACACTGAAGCTTTCTTT. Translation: CASRGAYTEAFF. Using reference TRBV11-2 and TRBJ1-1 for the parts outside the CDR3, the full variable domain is EAGVAQSPRYKIIEKRQSVAFWCNPISGHATLYWYQQILGQGPKLLIQFQNNGVVDDSQLPKDRFSAERLKGVDSTLKIQPAKLEDSAVYLCASRGAYTEAFFGQGTRLTVV.

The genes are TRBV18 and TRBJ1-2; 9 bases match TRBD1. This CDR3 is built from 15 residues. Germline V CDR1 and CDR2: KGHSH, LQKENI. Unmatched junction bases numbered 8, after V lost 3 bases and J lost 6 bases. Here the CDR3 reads CASSPGTGRKNGYTF. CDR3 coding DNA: TGTGCCAGCTCACCCGGGACAGGGAGAAAAAATGGCTACACCTTC. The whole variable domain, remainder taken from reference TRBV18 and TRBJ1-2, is NAGVMQNPRHLVRRRGQEARLRCSPMKGHSHVYWYRQLPEEGLKFMVYLQKENIIDESGMPKERFSAEFPKEGPSILRIQQVVRGDSAAYFCASSPGTGRKNGYTFGSGTRLTVV.

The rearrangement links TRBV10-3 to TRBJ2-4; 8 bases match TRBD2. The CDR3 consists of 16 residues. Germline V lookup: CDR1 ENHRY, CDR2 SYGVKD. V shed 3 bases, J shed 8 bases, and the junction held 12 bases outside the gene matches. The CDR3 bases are TGTGCCATCAGTGAAGAAGCGGGAGAAAAAACAGACATTCAGTACTTC. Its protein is CAISEEAGEKTDIQYF.

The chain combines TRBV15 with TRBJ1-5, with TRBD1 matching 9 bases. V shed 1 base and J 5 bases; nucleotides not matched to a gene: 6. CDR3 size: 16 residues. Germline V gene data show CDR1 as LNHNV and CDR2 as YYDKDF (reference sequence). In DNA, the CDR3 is TGTGCCACCAGCAGAGGCAGTACAGGGGGCGATCAGCCCCAGCATTTT. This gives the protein CATSRGSTGGDQPQHF.

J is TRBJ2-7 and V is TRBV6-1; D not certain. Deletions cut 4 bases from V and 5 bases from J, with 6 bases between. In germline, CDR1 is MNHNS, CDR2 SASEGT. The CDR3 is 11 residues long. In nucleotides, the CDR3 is TGTGCCAGCAGTGGCGTCCACGAGCAGTACTTC. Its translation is CASSGVHEQYF.

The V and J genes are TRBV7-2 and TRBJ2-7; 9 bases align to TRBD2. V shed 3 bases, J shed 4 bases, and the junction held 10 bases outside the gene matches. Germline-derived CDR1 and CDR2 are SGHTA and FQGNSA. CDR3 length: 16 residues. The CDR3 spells CASSFPTGREGYEQYF. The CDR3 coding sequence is TGTGCCAGCAGCTTTCCTACTGGGCGGGAGGGGTACGAGCAGTACTTC.

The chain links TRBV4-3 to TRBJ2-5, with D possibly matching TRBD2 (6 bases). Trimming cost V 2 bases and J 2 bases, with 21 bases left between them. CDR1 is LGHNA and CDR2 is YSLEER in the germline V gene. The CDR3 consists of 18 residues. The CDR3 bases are TGCGCCAGCAGCCAAACCCCTCGACCGGGACTGGTGCAAGAGACCCAGTACTTC. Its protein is CASSQTPRPGLVQETQYF.

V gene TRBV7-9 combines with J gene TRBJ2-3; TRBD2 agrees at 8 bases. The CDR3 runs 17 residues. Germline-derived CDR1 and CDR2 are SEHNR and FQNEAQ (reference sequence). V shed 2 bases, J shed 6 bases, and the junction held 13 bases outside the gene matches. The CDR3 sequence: CASSLPQTREGEDTQYF. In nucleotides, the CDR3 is TGTGCCAGCAGCTTACCACAGACCCGGGAGGGGGAGGATACGCAGTATTTT.

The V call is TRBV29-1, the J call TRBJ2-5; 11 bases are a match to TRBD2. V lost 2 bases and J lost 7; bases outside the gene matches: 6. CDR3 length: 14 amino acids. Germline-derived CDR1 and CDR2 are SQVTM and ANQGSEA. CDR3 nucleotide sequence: TGCAGCGTTGAAAATCGGCTAGCGGGAGGGACCCAGTACTTC. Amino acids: CSVENRLAGGTQYF. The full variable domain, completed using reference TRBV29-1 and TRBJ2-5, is SAVISQKPSRDICQRGTSLTIQCQVDSQVTMMFWYRQQPGQSLTLIATANQGSEATYESGFVIDKFPISRPNLTFSTLTVSNMSPEDSSIYLCSVENRLAGGTQYFGPGTRLLVL.

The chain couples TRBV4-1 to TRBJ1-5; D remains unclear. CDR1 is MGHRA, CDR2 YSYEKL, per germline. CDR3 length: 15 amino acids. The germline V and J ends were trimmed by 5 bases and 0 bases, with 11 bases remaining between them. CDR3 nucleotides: TGCGCCAGCAGCGCTACTCCTTATAGCAATCAGCCCCAGCATTTT. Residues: CASSATPYSNQPQHF.